The rows below give T cell receptor beta chains drawn from one sample of a study of T cell repertoires in cytomegalovirus infection. Each CDR3 protein gets one entry after TCRdb re-called the reads with MiXCR. The table records 450,000 to 550,000 distinct CDR3 sequences, approximately 15% of them present only once. Input material: CD8+ T cells from PBMCs. The receptors were gathered from a human donor in good health (CMV status not recorded). Some clones in this sample may be carry-over from other donors' samples. CDR3s include the opening cysteine and the closing phenylalanine or tryptophan. A D gene is named only where the DNA matches it firmly. The size field is filled for only some rows; it gives once, few, many or a size class.

j_gene	v_gene	d_gene	abundance	CDR3aa	CDR3nt
TRBJ2-1	TRBV6-6	TRBD2	few	CASSYEPSGYNEQFF	TGTGCCAGCAGTTACGAGCCTAGCGGATACAATGAGCAGTTCTTC
TRBJ2-1	TRBV14	-	many	CASSQDLWAEQFF	TGTGCCAGCAGCCAAGATCTGTGGGCAGAGCAGTTCTTC
TRBJ2-1	TRBV2	TRBD2	few	CATPLAGGYNEQFF	TGTGCCACCCCGCTAGCGGGGGGGTACAATGAGCAGTTCTTC
TRBJ2-5	TRBV27	-	-	CASSLWGTRPETQYF	TGTGCCAGCAGTTTATGGGGGACGCGCCCAGAGACCCAGTACTTC
TRBJ2-2	TRBV4-2	TRBD1	-	CASSQDGNRGRPGELFF	TGTGCCAGCAGCCAAGATGGGAACAGGGGGCGTCCCGGGGAGCTGTTTTTT
TRBJ2-1	TRBV9	TRBD2	-	CASSPRLAGVNEQFF	TGTGCCAGCAGCCCCCGACTAGCGGGAGTCAATGAGCAGTTCTTC
TRBJ2-2	TRBV7-9	-	many	CATSYSTGELFF	TGTGCCACGTCCTATTCTACCGGGGAGCTGTTTTTT
TRBJ1-3	TRBV6-1	-	many	CASSDTSGNTIYF	TGTGCCAGCAGTGACACCTCTGGAAACACCATATATTTT
TRBJ1-4	TRBV5-6	TRBD1	many	CASSMRDRGNPNEKLFF	TGTGCCAGCAGCATGCGGGACAGGGGTAATCCTAATGAAAAACTGTTTTTT
TRBJ2-1	TRBV5-1	-	many	CASSPTDNEQFF	TGCGCCAGCAGCCCCACGGACAATGAGCAGTTCTTC
TRBJ2-1	TRBV3-1	-	-	CASSQEAQLDNEQFF	TGTGCCAGCAGCCAAGAGGCCCAGCTAGACAATGAGCAGTTCTTC
TRBJ2-1	TRBV5-3	-	-	CASFPSQGIVATHDNEQFF	TGTGCCAGCTTCCCTTCCCAGGGAATTGTTGCCACACACGACAATGAGCAGTTCTTC
TRBJ2-4	TRBV15	-	few	CATSRDFTGINIQYF	TGTGCCACCAGCAGAGATTTCACAGGGATAAACATTCAGTACTTC
TRBJ2-5	TRBV12-3/TRBV12-4	TRBD1	-	CASGLTGEETQYF	TGTGCCAGTGGACTGACAGGGGAAGAGACCCAGTACTTC
TRBJ2-1	TRBV29-1	-	many	CSAPTALGQFF	TGCAGCGCTCCGACGGCGCTCGGGCAGTTCTTC
TRBJ2-2	TRBV20-1	TRBD2	few	CSARSGLANTGELFF	TGCAGTGCTAGATCCGGACTAGCGAACACCGGGGAGCTGTTTTTT
TRBJ2-1	TRBV11-3	-	many	CASSLSRINNEQFF	TGTGCCAGCAGCTTATCCCGGATAAACAATGAGCAGTTCTTC
TRBJ1-3	TRBV28	TRBD1	few	CASTARWDRAGNTIYF	TGTGCCAGCACCGCCAGGTGGGACAGGGCGGGAAACACCATATATTTT
TRBJ1-2	TRBV12-5	-	many	CASGTQEGGYTF	TGTGCTAGTGGTACCCAGGAGGGCGGCTACACCTTC
TRBJ1-2	TRBV6-5	-	many	CATKPRGRTNYGYTF	TGTGCCACCAAGCCACGGGGGAGGACTAACTATGGCTACACCTTC
TRBJ1-5	TRBV27	TRBD1	-	CASRLQGHPRNQPQHF	TGTGCCAGCAGATTACAGGGGCACCCTCGCAATCAGCCCCAGCATTTT
TRBJ2-5	TRBV6-5	-	-	CASSQQGRETQYF	TGTGCCAGCAGTCAACAGGGAAGGGAGACCCAGTACTTC
TRBJ2-1	TRBV28	-	-	CASSPDVNYNEQFF	TGTGCCAGCAGTCCAGACGTGAATTACAATGAGCAGTTCTTC
TRBJ1-2	TRBV27	-	-	CASSPQGPSFYGYTF	TGTGCCAGTTCCCCGCAGGGTCCCTCATTCTATGGCTACACCTTC
TRBJ1-1	TRBV6-1	-	few	CASNGLNTEAFF	TGTGCCAGCAATGGTCTGAACACTGAAGCTTTCTTT
TRBJ2-5	TRBV12-5	TRBD2	many	CASGLVSGGKETQYF	TGTGCTAGTGGTTTGGTGTCCGGGGGGAAAGAGACCCAGTACTTC
TRBJ2-1	TRBV27	-	-	CASSLSRAYNEQFF	TGTGCCAGCAGTTTATCGAGAGCCTACAATGAGCAGTTCTTC
TRBJ2-1	TRBV7-6	-	many	CASSPQSSYNEQFF	TGTGCCAGCAGCCCTCAAAGCTCCTACAATGAGCAGTTCTTC
TRBJ2-3	TRBV7-3	-	-	CASSSFGFSHTDTQYF	TGTGCCAGCAGCTCCTTCGGCTTTTCTCACACAGATACGCAGTATTTT
TRBJ1-1	TRBV19	-	few	CATDPGRLGNTEAFF	TGTGCCACTGACCCCGGGAGGTTAGGTAACACTGAAGCTTTCTTT
TRBJ2-2	TRBV9	TRBD2	few	CASSAGGRNTGELFF	TGTGCCAGCAGCGCGGGGGGGAGGAACACCGGGGAGCTGTTTTTT
TRBJ2-3	TRBV28	-	many	CASSLWGPAAGYTQYF	TGTGCCAGCAGTTTATGGGGCCCCGCGGCAGGGTATACGCAGTATTTT
TRBJ2-3	TRBV9	TRBD2	-	CASSVAEALAGGPSDTQYF	TGTGCCAGCAGCGTAGCTGAGGCACTAGCGGGAGGGCCCTCAGATACGCAGTATTTT
TRBJ2-6	TRBV9	-	-	CASSSHVLGAGANVLTF	TGTGCCAGCAGCTCCCACGTCCTTGGGGCCGGGGCCAACGTCCTGACTTTC
TRBJ2-7	TRBV2	-	-	CATEGEEQYF	TGTGCCACCGAGGGGGAAGAGCAGTACTTC
TRBJ2-5	TRBV5-6	-	few	CASSPNRWQIQETQYF	TGTGCCAGCAGCCCGAACAGGTGGCAGATCCAAGAGACCCAGTACTTC
TRBJ2-2	TRBV29-1	-	-	CSVDPMDGAGELFF	TGCAGCGTAGACCCCATGGATGGCGCCGGGGAGCTGTTTTTT
TRBJ2-1	TRBV25-1	TRBD1	few	CASSLDRGLIDEQFF	TGTGCCAGCAGTTTAGACAGGGGGCTCATCGATGAGCAGTTCTTC
TRBJ2-7	TRBV15	TRBD1	-	CATSRDTGGIYEQYF	TGTGCCACCAGCAGAGATACAGGGGGAATCTACGAGCAGTACTTC
TRBJ2-1	TRBV2	-	many	CASTGTAAYNEQFF	TGTGCCAGCACCGGGACCGCGGCGTACAATGAGCAGTTCTTC
TRBJ1-3	TRBV28	-	few	CASSFMDLSGNTIYF	TGTGCCAGCAGTTTCATGGACCTCTCTGGAAACACCATATATTTT
TRBJ2-3	TRBV20-1	-	few	CSARDLTGGPTDTQYF	TGCAGTGCTAGAGATCTTACGGGGGGCCCCACAGATACGCAGTATTTT
TRBJ2-1	TRBV12-3/TRBV12-4	TRBD2	many	CASSSPGGPWDNEQFF	TGTGCCAGCAGTTCCCCGGGGGGGCCCTGGGACAATGAGCAGTTCTTC
TRBJ2-2	TRBV10-3	TRBD1	-	CAISGTGRNTGELFF	TGTGCCATCAGCGGGACAGGGCGGAACACCGGGGAGCTGTTTTTT
TRBJ1-2	TRBV7-3	-	many	CASSPDGYGYTF	TGTGCCAGCAGCCCCGACGGCTATGGCTACACCTTC
TRBJ1-4	TRBV28	-	-	CASSSTGAGGKMVFF	TGTGCCAGCAGTTCCACAGGAGCCGGGGGAAAAATGGTGTTTTTT
TRBJ1-1	TRBV5-6	TRBD1	few	CASSLKGQRRTEAFF	TGTGCCAGCAGCTTGAAGGGACAGCGGCGGACTGAAGCTTTCTTT
TRBJ1-1	TRBV11-2	-	many	CASSFHVGPFGTEAFF	TGTGCCAGCAGCTTCCACGTGGGGCCCTTTGGGACTGAAGCTTTCTTT
TRBJ2-7	TRBV20-1	-	-	CSARDKWIRYEQYF	TGCAGTGCTAGAGATAAGTGGATTAGGTACGAGCAGTACTTC